One sample yielded the 31 T cell receptor beta chains listed below, sequenced in a study of CD4+ T cells in melanoma (dated by TCRdb to 2021 to 2024). Receptors were amplified or captured by the immunoSEQ multiplex PCR assay. TCRdb retrieved this table from immuneACCESS and kept in-frame rearrangements only. Not all clones are present; in checked studies, unresolved V genes account for under half, and no reason is known for the remainder. Here the sample has fewer than 15,000 clones; about 64% occur a single time. Approximately 15% of the sample belongs to the ten largest clones. Sequencing input: cells from a culture (not recorded whether cultured in vitro). The source is a human donor with melanoma.

The chain combines TRBV4-2 with TRBJ2-1; possible D gene TRBD2, 6 bases. Per germline, CDR1 LGHNA and CDR2 YNFKEQ. V was cut by 1 base and J by 2 bases, with 18 bases left in between. This CDR3 region has 18 residues. CDR3 bases: TGTGCCAGCAGCCAAGGAGGCTCGGGAGAGAAGGCCTACAATGAGCAGTTCTTC. It codes for CASSQGGSGEKAYNEQFF.

The chain recombines TRBV6-6 with TRBJ2-2, with 8 bases aligning to TRBD2. CDR3 length equals 12 residues. V was clipped by 6 bases and J by 7 bases; unmatched bases: 1. Per germline, CDR1 MNHNY and CDR2 SVGAGI (reference sequence). In nucleotides, the CDR3 is TGTGCCAGCAGCCGGGGGGGCGGGGAGCTGTTTTTT. The encoded protein is CASSRGGGELFF.

The chain recombines TRBV6-6 with TRBJ1-1, with TRBD1 identical over 7 bases. The germline V gene has CDR1 MNHNY and CDR2 SVGAGI (reference sequence). Trimming at V came to 6 bases and at J to 1 base, leaving 5 bases not matched to a gene. The CDR3 has 14 amino acids. The CDR3 region has the DNA TGTGCCAGCAGACCGGGACAGAAGAACACTGAAGCTTTCTTT. This gives the protein CASRPGQKNTEAFF.

The chain joins TRBV5-1 to TRBJ1-4; tentatively, D is TRBD1 (5 bases). CDR1 SGHRS and CDR2 YFSETQ come from the germline V gene. Trimming stripped 4 bases from V and 8 bases from J, with 18 bases between. This CDR3 comprises 15 residues. The CDR3 coding sequence is TGCGCCAGCAGCGGGCAGGGAAACTGGGGCGAAAAACTGTTTTTT. Its protein product is CASSGQGNWGEKLFF.

This clone was detected only a few times. The chain combines TRBV5-4 with TRBJ2-5, with D maybe TRBD2 (5 bases). This CDR3 contains 16 residues. The germline CDR1 and CDR2 sequences are SGHNT and YYREEE (reference sequence). Trimming shortened V by 3 bases and J by 5 bases, and 20 bases separated the two germline ends. CDR3 in amino acids: CASSSEPDFLGETQYF. The CDR3 DNA sequence: TGTGCCAGCAGCTCTGAACCGGACTTCCTTGGGGAGACCCAGTACTTC.

By proportion, this clone is medium-sized. V is TRBV12-2 and J is TRBJ1-5; the D segment call TRBD1 is taken from the table without a DNA check. TRBV12-2 constitutes a pseudogene. This CDR3 is built from 15 residues. The CDR3 sequence is CASRWRDRGNQPQHF. The CDR3 coding sequence is TGTGCAAGTCGCTGGCGGGACAGGGGCAATCAGCCCCAGCATTTT.

V and J are TRBV5-1 and TRBJ2-3; 15 bases are a match to TRBD2. The germline gives CDR1 SGHRS, CDR2 YFSETQ. The J segment lost 2 bases and the V segment lost 7 bases, leaving 5 bases of the junction unmatched. This CDR3 has 16 residues. CDR3 DNA sequence: TGCGCCAGCCGAGGGACTAGCGGGGGGTTCACAGATACGCAGTATTTT. This sequence encodes CASRGTSGGFTDTQYF.

This chain joins TRBV11-1 and TRBJ2-3; D gene unclear. The CDR3 consists of 14 residues. Germline values: CDR1 SGHAT, CDR2 FQDESV (reference sequence). V shed 6 bases and J shed 2 bases, with 12 bases lying between them. CDR3 loop: CASSKKRVTDTQYF. The CDR3 DNA is TGTGCCAGCAGTAAAAAAAGGGTCACAGATACGCAGTATTTT.

The rearrangement joins TRBV4-1 to TRBJ2-2; 9 bases are a match to TRBD2. This CDR3 contains 18 residues. V shed 1 base and J 7 bases; nucleotides not matched to a gene: 13. Germline V gives CDR1 MGHRA, CDR2 YSYEKL. CDR3 sequence (DNA): TGCGCCAGCAGCCAAGTTATAAGAGCGGGGGGCCGGAGCGGGGAGCTGTTTTTT. Protein product: CASSQVIRAGGRSGELFF.

The chain recombines TRBV7-3 with TRBJ1-2; a weak D match, TRBD1 (5 bases). Trimming shortened V by 2 bases and J by 3 bases, and 25 bases separated the two germline ends. Germline V lookup: CDR1 SGHTA, CDR2 FQGTGA. CDR3 size: 19 residues. The CDR3 protein is CASSLQPGAKGINHYGYTF. The CDR3 DNA follows: TGTGCCAGCAGCTTACAACCTGGGGCTAAGGGGATTAACCACTATGGCTACACCTTC.

Only one count was recorded for this clone. This rearrangement joins TRBV15 to TRBJ1-4; D unclear. The CDR3 extends over 16 amino acids. V was pared by 2 bases and J by 0 bases, with 10 bases between. CDR1 and CDR2 from the germline V gene are LNHNV and YYDKDF (reference sequence). CDR3 bases: TGTGCCACCAGCAGACGAACTCAAGCAACTAATGAAAAACTGTTTTTT. Translated: CATSRRTQATNEKLFF.

The rearrangement joins TRBV7-9 to TRBJ1-2, with no clear D. Germline CDR1 is SEHNR and CDR2 is FQNEAQ (reference sequence). Trimming took off 5 bases at V and 2 bases at J, with 9 bases between the two ends. The CDR3 is 13 residues long. The CDR3 DNA sequence: TGTGCCAGCAGCCTTGAGGAAAACTATGGCTACACCTTC. Translated, it gives CASSLEENYGYTF. Based on the CDR3 plus reference TRBV7-9 and TRBJ1-2, the full variable domain is DTGVSQNPRHKITKRGQNVTFRCDPISEHNRLYWYRQTLGQGPEFLTYFQNEAQLEKSRLLSDRFSAERPKGSFSTLEIQRTEQGDSAMYLCASSLEENYGYTFGSGTRLTVV.

The chain links TRBV5-4 to TRBJ1-2; D ambiguous. Germline CDR1 SGHNT, CDR2 YYREEE (reference sequence). There are 15 residues in the CDR3. V gave up 0 bases and J gave up 1 base, with 10 bases separating them. In nucleotides, the CDR3 is TGTGCCAGCAGCTTGGCCATGACACTTAACTATGGCTACACCTTC. This gives the protein CASSLAMTLNYGYTF.

The chain couples TRBV5-1 to TRBJ1-2, with no clear D. The CDR3 is made up of 14 amino acids. The V and J ends lost 0 bases and 1 base respectively, with 7 bases between them. Germline V CDR1 and CDR2: SGHRS, YFSETQ. DNA for the CDR3: TGCGCCAGCAGCTTGGGGCCCAGTAACTATGGCTACACCTTC. Its translation is CASSLGPSNYGYTF.

The chain joins TRBV23-1 to TRBJ2-2; D could derive from TRBD1 or TRBD2 (5 bases each). TRBV23-1 is an ORF for which the function is uncertain. With 3 bases removed from V and 0 bases from J, the gap between germline ends came to 14 bases. CDR3 length: 17 amino acids. The CDR3 DNA reads TGCGCCAGCAGTCACCCCCGGGGCTCTACGAACACCGGGGAGCTGTTTTTT. Translation: CASSHPRGSTNTGELFF.

The chain recombines TRBV9 with TRBJ1-2; D gene uncertain. The CDR3 totals 14 residues. Germline V CDR1 and CDR2: SGDLS, YYNGEE. V was trimmed by 0 bases and J by 2 bases, leaving 8 bases between them. CDR3 nucleotide sequence: TGTGCCAGCAGCGTAGGCCCCGGGAACTATGGCTACACCTTC. Residues: CASSVGPGNYGYTF.

The CDR3 bases are TGTGCCAGCAGCCCTCCAGTTGGAAACACCATATATTTT. Translation gives CASSPPVGNTIYF. The rearrangement uses TRBV6-5 and TRBJ1-3; unclear D gene. The CDR3 runs 13 residues. V was pared by 6 bases and J by 3 bases, with 9 bases between. Germline values: CDR1 MNHEY, CDR2 SVGAGI.

The V and J genes are TRBV19 and TRBJ2-2; possibly TRBD2 for D (5 bases). V was clipped by 8 bases and J by 6 bases, with 22 bases between them. The CDR3 totals 16 residues. Germline CDR1 LNHDA, CDR2 SQIVND (reference sequence). CDR3 sequence: CASSTGRTSRPGELFF. The DNA for the CDR3 is TGTGCCAGTTCGACGGGAAGAACTAGTAGGCCCGGGGAGCTGTTTTTT.

The V call is TRBV19, the J call TRBJ1-6; D is possibly TRBD1 (6 bases). V lost 0 bases, J lost 7 bases, and 13 bases lay in between. The CDR3 totals 16 residues. Germline V gene sequence: CDR1 LNHDA, CDR2 SQIVND (reference sequence). In nucleotides, the CDR3 is TGTGCCAGTAGTATAGAGGGGGGGGCAGGAAATTCACCCCTCCACTTT. It codes for CASSIEGGAGNSPLHF.

The chain carries TRBV11-2 and TRBJ2-3; the match to TRBD2 covers 9 bases. Trimming removed 1 base from V and 5 bases from J; junction bases left unmatched: 10. This CDR3 has 17 amino acids. The V gene's germline CDR1 is SGHAT and CDR2 FQNNGV. CDR3 nucleotides: TGTGCCAGCAGCTTAGGTCGGCGCGGGGGGGAGGGAGATACGCAGTATTTT. Its translation is CASSLGRRGGEGDTQYF.

There are a few counts of this clone. This chain uses TRBV11-2 with TRBJ1-5, with D unresolved. Germline CDR1 is SGHAT and CDR2 is FQNNGV. This CDR3 comprises 14 residues. Deletions cut 3 bases from V and 0 bases from J, with 6 bases between. CDR3 protein: CASSFAGSNQPQHF. CDR3 nucleotides: TGTGCCAGCAGCTTCGCGGGTAGCAATCAGCCCCAGCATTTT.

This clone was recorded a few times. This chain joins TRBV11-2 and TRBJ1-1; the D is unclear. This CDR3 region has 13 residues. The germline V gene has CDR1 SGHAT and CDR2 FQNNGV. Trimming shortened V by 5 bases and J by 3 bases, and 10 bases separated the two germline ends. CDR3 region: CASSVRGYTEAFF. In DNA form, the CDR3 reads TGTGCCAGCAGCGTCCGGGGTTACACTGAAGCTTTCTTT. The full variable domain, completed using reference TRBV11-2 and TRBJ1-1, is EAGVAQSPRYKIIEKRQSVAFWCNPISGHATLYWYQQILGQGPKLLIQFQNNGVVDDSQLPKDRFSAERLKGVDSTLKIQPAKLEDSAVYLCASSVRGYTEAFFGQGTRLTVV.

The V and J genes are TRBV11-3 and TRBJ2-7, with D maybe TRBD1 (6 bases). Germline V lookup: CDR1 SGHNT, CDR2 YENEEA. This CDR3 region has 14 residues. V shed 5 bases and J shed 2 bases, with 13 bases lying between them. The CDR3 protein is CASSPDRFAYEQYF. The CDR3 nucleotides are TGTGCCAGCAGCCCAGACAGGTTCGCCTACGAGCAGTACTTC.

The chain has TRBV10-2 and TRBJ1-1, with D possibly matching TRBD1 (5 bases). Trimming left V 3 bases short and J 4 bases short, with 9 bases between. Germline lookup yields CDR1 WSHSY and CDR2 SAAADI. The CDR3 totals 13 residues. As DNA, the CDR3 is TGCGCCAGCAGTGAAAACGGGGGCACTGAAGCTTTCTTT. It yields the protein CASSENGGTEAFF.

This clone showed up just a few times. The chain carries TRBV30 and TRBJ1-5, with D uncertain. The V end lost 7 bases, the J end lost 7 bases, and 14 bases lay between the germline ends. CDR1 is GTSNPN and CDR2 is SVGIG in the germline V gene (reference sequence). This CDR3 has 12 amino acids. The CDR3 is CASSKGNQPQHF. In DNA, the CDR3 is TGTGCCTCTTCTAAAGGGAACCAGCCCCAGCATTTT. The complete variable domain, with remaining parts taken from reference TRBV30 and TRBJ1-5, reads SQTIHQWPATLVQPVGSPLSLECTVEGTSNPNLYWYRQAAGRGLQLLFYSVGIGQISSEVPQNLSASRPQDRQFILSSKKLLLSDSGFYLCASSKGNQPQHFGDGTRLSIL.

The V and J genes are TRBV19 and TRBJ2-7, with a possible D match to TRBD1 (6 bases). The germline gives CDR1 LNHDA, CDR2 SQIVND (reference sequence). Trimming shortened V by 8 bases and J by 2 bases, and 10 bases separated the two germline ends. CDR3 size: 12 residues. This CDR3 is CASSGQTYEQYF. The CDR3 DNA sequence: TGTGCCAGTTCCGGACAGACCTACGAGCAGTACTTC.

The chain is built from TRBV2 and TRBJ2-5; no firm D call. The CDR3 has 14 amino acids. V shed 6 bases and J shed 2 bases, with 13 bases lying between them. Per the germline V gene, CDR1 is SNHLY and CDR2 is FYNNEI. DNA of the CDR3: TGTGCCAGCAGCCTCCTTCACCTTCAAGAGACCCAGTACTTC. Protein sequence: CASSLLHLQETQYF.

The table lists this clone with a count of one. The V call is TRBV5-1, the J call TRBJ2-3; D unresolved. CDR1 is SGHRS and CDR2 is YFSETQ in the germline V gene. The CDR3 length is 15 residues. V was shortened by 0 bases and J by 1 base, with 9 bases between the two germline ends. The CDR3 sequence is CASSLAPERTDTQYF. The DNA for the CDR3 is TGCGCCAGCAGCTTGGCACCGGAGCGCACAGATACGCAGTATTTT.

V and J are TRBV6-5 and TRBJ2-3; 7 bases match TRBD2. This CDR3 spans 16 amino acids. Germline CDR1 and CDR2: MNHEY and SVGAGI. V trimming: 0 bases; J trimming: 2 bases; junction bases outside the gene matches: 5. CDR3 nucleotide sequence: TGTGCCAGCAGTTACTCGCTGGGGAGGGTCACAGATACGCAGTATTTT. Its protein is CASSYSLGRVTDTQYF.

This clone was observed a few times. The identical CDR3 is also encoded by other nucleotide sequences in the sample. This chain connects TRBV10-2 to TRBJ1-1, with TRBD1 matching 8 bases. The ends lost 4 bases at V and 4 bases at J; junction bases unmatched: 2. Germline CDR1 is WSHSY and CDR2 is SAAADI. The CDR3 runs 13 residues. CDR3 sequence reads: CASSVTGGTEAFF. The CDR3 DNA sequence: TGCGCCAGCAGTGTTACAGGGGGCACTGAAGCTTTCTTT.

V gene TRBV2 combines with J gene TRBJ1-2, with TRBD1 matching 9 bases. CDR3 length: 15 residues. Trimming took 5 bases from V and 7 from J; bases not matched to a gene: 11. CDR1 is SNHLY, CDR2 FYNNEI, per germline. CDR3 in amino acids: CASSTTTGGRGGYTF. The CDR3 nucleotides are TGTGCCAGCAGTACTACGACAGGGGGGAGGGGTGGCTACACCTTC.